The 29 T cell receptor beta chains below come from one sample, sequenced in a study of regulatory T cells in long-lasting Graves disease. Time point here: newly diagnosed GD, antithyroid drugs for less than 3 months. PBMC-derived RNA was used for the TCR library. To make TCR beta libraries, researchers used iRepertoire HTBI primers and Arm-PCR of CDR3 regions. Using its own MiXCR run on the multiplex PCR reads, TCRdb lists one record per CDR3 protein. Among 350,000 to 500,000 distinct CDR3 sequences listed, about 14% were seen once. These records were also assigned to another study, of T cells in Graves' hyperthyroidism and ophthalmopathy.

This material consisted of peripheral blood mononuclear cells (PBMCs), taken at new diagnosis, from a patient treated with antithyroid drugs. These receptor sequences come from a woman aged 45-65 years with Graves disease.

This chain joins TRBV7-3 and TRBJ2-7, with TRBD2 matching 11 bases. With V trimmed by 3 bases and J by 5 bases, 9 bases remained unmatched. The germline V gene encodes CDR1 SGHTA and CDR2 FQGTGA. The CDR3 consists of 16 residues. In DNA form, the CDR3 reads TGTGCCAGCAGCTTGGCCTTAGCGGGAGGGGTCCACGAGCAGTACTTC. Protein: CASSLALAGGVHEQYF.

This clonotype was recorded at least ten times. This sequence joins TRBV11-2 and TRBJ2-1, with D perhaps matching TRBD2 (6 bases). CDR1 is SGHAT and CDR2 is FQNNGV in the germline V gene. Trimming shortened V by 5 bases and J by 0 bases, and 14 bases separated the two germline ends. The CDR3 has 16 amino acids. DNA for the CDR3: TGTGCCAGCAGCCATAGCGGAATGAGCTCCTACAATGAGCAGTTCTTC. Translated: CASSHSGMSSYNEQFF. The variable domain in full, completed from reference TRBV11-2 and TRBJ2-1, reads EAGVAQSPRYKIIEKRQSVAFWCNPISGHATLYWYQQILGQGPKLLIQFQNNGVVDDSQLPKDRFSAERLKGVDSTLKIQPAKLEDSAVYLCASSHSGMSSYNEQFFGPGTRLTVL.

In this sample, this clonotype turned up many times. V usage is TRBV7-9 and J usage is TRBJ2-1; 8 nucleotides align to TRBD2. The CDR3 totals 17 residues. Germline V CDR1 and CDR2: SEHNR, FQNEAQ (reference sequence). The J segment lost 3 bases and the V segment lost 11 bases, leaving 18 bases of the junction unmatched. The CDR3 DNA follows: TGTGCCTTGGGTAGGGGCTTCGACGGGAGGGACTACAATGAGCAGTTCTTC. This translates into CALGRGFDGRDYNEQFF.

The V call is TRBV12-5, the J call TRBJ1-1, with 8 bases matching TRBD1. The V segment lost 3 bases and the J segment 6 bases; nucleotides outside the gene matches: 12. CDR1 is LGHNT, CDR2 FRNRAP, per germline. CDR3 length: 16 amino acids. The CDR3 is CASGFQPQGAQAEAFF. In nucleotides, the CDR3 is TGTGCTAGTGGTTTTCAGCCCCAGGGGGCTCAAGCTGAAGCTTTCTTT.

This clonotype was recorded many times. The chain is built from TRBV7-9 and TRBJ2-1; the D is unclear. The CDR3 totals 12 residues. Germline V lookup: CDR1 SEHNR, CDR2 FQNEAQ (reference sequence). The V end lost 1 base, the J end lost 9 bases, and 7 bases lay between the germline ends. CDR3 amino acids: CASSLETVEQFF. CDR3 DNA sequence: TGTGCCAGCAGCTTAGAAACAGTTGAGCAGTTCTTC.

The rearrangement joins TRBV19 to TRBJ2-1, with no clear D. Per the germline V gene, CDR1 is LNHDA and CDR2 is SQIVND (reference sequence). The CDR3 spans 13 residues. V lost 3 bases, J lost 5 bases, and 8 bases lay in between. CDR3 amino acids: CASSIYYDNEQFF. The CDR3 DNA sequence: TGTGCCAGTAGTATTTACTACGACAATGAGCAGTTCTTC.

This clonotype came up a few times. The chain has TRBV4-1 and TRBJ2-7, with unresolved D. Germline CDR1 reads MGHRA; CDR2 reads YSYEKL. This CDR3 has 14 residues. Trimming removed 4 bases at V and 0 bases at J, with 10 bases between. The CDR3 is CASSLTELSYEQYF. The CDR3 region has the DNA TGCGCCAGCAGCCTAACAGAGCTCTCCTACGAGCAGTACTTC.

The chain joins TRBV6-1 to TRBJ1-4, with 7 positions matching TRBD1. This CDR3 region has 15 residues. The germline gives CDR1 MNHNS, CDR2 SASEGT. V dropped 5 bases and J dropped 5; count of bases not matched to a gene: 8. The CDR3 loop reads CASSPGQVPNEKLFF. Written as DNA, the CDR3 is TGTGCCAGCAGTCCCGGACAGGTTCCCAATGAAAAACTGTTTTTT.

As for this clonotype: A read error may account for a junction end that differs from germline. This chain connects TRBV19 to TRBJ1-2; 11 bases line up with TRBD1. Germline loops: CDR1 LNHDA, CDR2 SQIVND (reference sequence). This CDR3 comprises 17 residues. In DNA form, the CDR3 reads TGCGCCAGCAGCCCCCCCCCCGGGACAGGGGGAAACTATGGCTACACCTTC. Amino acid sequence: CASSPPPGTGGNYGYTF.

This clonotype showed up many times. The chain employs TRBV3-1 and TRBJ2-7; weak D call: TRBD1 (5 bases). Germline V CDR1 and CDR2: LGHDT, YNNKEL (reference sequence). The CDR3 is 14 residues long. Trimming pared 6 bases from V and 3 bases from J, leaving 15 bases between. CDR3 DNA sequence: TGTGCCAGCAGTAAAAGGCAGGGAAGCTACGAGCAGTACTTC. The encoded protein is CASSKRQGSYEQYF.

In its sample, this clonotype was seen a few times. Being one base from a much bigger clone, this may be a read error. This chain connects TRBV28 to TRBJ2-7; D perhaps matches TRBD2 (6 bases). The germline gives CDR1 MDHEN, CDR2 SYDVKM. Trimming pared 5 bases from V and 5 bases from J, leaving 19 bases between. The CDR3 consists of 15 residues. In DNA form, the CDR3 reads TGTGCCAGCAGTCCCCCGGGGGTCGGGGTCCACGAGCAGTACTTC. It codes for CASSPPGVGVHEQYF. The full variable domain, in which reference TRBV28 and TRBJ2-7 provide the parts outside the CDR3, is DVKVTQSSRYLVKRTGEKVFLECVQDMDHENMFWYRQDPGLGLRLIYFSYDVKMKEKGDIPEGYSVSREKKERFSLILESASTNQTSMYLCASSPPGVGVHEQYFGPGTRLTVT.

The chain joins TRBV7-2 to TRBJ2-7, with 7 bases that match TRBD1. The CDR3 sequence is 13 residues long. The ends lost 5 bases at V and 3 bases at J; junction bases unmatched: 4. Germline-derived CDR1 and CDR2 are SGHTA and FQGNSA. Here the CDR3 DNA reads TGTGCCAGCAGCCGGGACAGCCACTACGAGCAGTACTTC. Amino acids: CASSRDSHYEQYF. Full variable domain (remainder filled in from reference TRBV7-2 and TRBJ2-7): GAGVSQSPSNKVTEKGKDVELRCDPISGHTALYWYRQSLGQGLEFLIYFQGNSAPDKSGLPSDRFSAERTGGSVSTLTIQRTQQEDSAVYLCASSRDSHYEQYFGPGTRLTVT.

This clonotype was observed many times. The rearrangement links TRBV2 to TRBJ2-1, with 11 bases identical to TRBD2. Trimming took 6 bases from V and 5 from J; bases not matched to a gene: 3. This CDR3 has 14 amino acids. CDR1 and CDR2 from the germline V gene are SNHLY and FYNNEI. CDR3 bases: TGTGCCAGCAGAGGACTAGCGGGCCACAATGAGCAGTTCTTC. Its protein product is CASRGLAGHNEQFF.

This clonotype was recorded at least ten times. This rearrangement joins TRBV3-1 to TRBJ1-6, with unresolved D. Germline V CDR1 and CDR2: LGHDT, YNNKEL (reference sequence). With 2 bases removed from V and 4 bases from J, the gap between germline ends came to 6 bases. The CDR3 sequence is 14 residues long. The CDR3 is CASSQNEYNSPLHF. The CDR3 DNA reads as TGTGCCAGCAGCCAAAACGAGTATAATTCACCCCTCCACTTT.

This clonotype was picked up many times. This sequence joins TRBV11-1 and TRBJ2-3; unclear D gene. V dropped 3 bases and J dropped 2 bases, with 18 bases sitting between them. Germline CDR1 reads SGHAT; CDR2 reads FQDESV (reference sequence). The CDR3 sequence is 17 residues long. The DNA for the CDR3 is TGTGCCAGCAGCTTCCCTTTTTCCGGGTTTGACACAGATACGCAGTATTTT. Protein sequence: CASSFPFSGFDTDTQYF.

This clonotype was observed many times. This chain links TRBV5-1 with TRBJ2-3, with 8 bases lining up with TRBD2. Germline values: CDR1 SGHRS, CDR2 YFSETQ. V dropped 2 bases and J dropped 0; count of bases not matched to a gene: 11. This CDR3 is built from 18 residues. Written as DNA, the CDR3 is TGCGCCAGCAGCTTTTCGGGAGGGCCAGTTGAGAGCACAGATACGCAGTATTTT. This gives the protein CASSFSGGPVESTDTQYF.

V usage is TRBV27 and J usage is TRBJ2-1, with 7 bases that match TRBD2. The CDR3 sequence is 16 residues long. Germline loops: CDR1 MNHEY, CDR2 SMNVEV (reference sequence). V trimming: 1 base; J trimming: 6 bases; junction bases outside the gene matches: 9. The CDR3 region is CASSLFVGGSGNEQFF. In DNA, the CDR3 is TGTGCCAGCAGTTTATTTGTGGGAGGGTCCGGCAATGAGCAGTTCTTC.

At least ten counts were recorded for this clonotype. The V and J genes are TRBV7-2 and TRBJ1-1; 8 nucleotides agree with TRBD1. The germline gives CDR1 SGHTA, CDR2 FQGNSA. With 2 bases clipped from V and 6 bases from J, the junction kept 8 bases outside the gene matches. The CDR3 has 15 amino acids. CDR3 nucleotides: TGTGCCAGCAGCTTATATCCTACAGGGGGGGCTGAAGCTTTCTTT. Encoded protein: CASSLYPTGGAEAFF.

There are a few counts of this clonotype. The rearrangement links TRBV10-2 to TRBJ2-7; 11 bases agree with TRBD2. J lost 3 bases, V lost 8 bases, and 18 bases had no gene match. This CDR3 has 18 amino acids. Germline CDR1 and CDR2: WSHSY and SAAADI. The CDR3 loop is CASRHGTSGRMRYYEQYF. In nucleotides, the CDR3 is TGCGCCAGCCGTCATGGGACTAGCGGCCGAATGAGATACTACGAGCAGTACTTC.

DNA of the CDR3: TGTGCCAGCAGCTCGCGCCCGGGGCGGAGCTACAATGAGCAGTTCTTC. This sequence encodes CASSSRPGRSYNEQFF. The chain couples TRBV9 to TRBJ2-1; either TRBD1 or TRBD2 may supply D (5 bases each). The CDR3 runs to 16 residues. The V gene's germline CDR1 is SGDLS and CDR2 YYNGEE. Trimming left V 4 bases short and J 3 bases short, with 17 bases between.

This clonotype was counted only a few times. This chain connects TRBV3-1 to TRBJ2-3; TRBD1 matches 11 bases. V dropped 4 bases and J dropped 6; count of bases not matched to a gene: 3. Germline V gene lookup returns CDR1 LGHDT and CDR2 YNNKEL (reference sequence). The CDR3 spans 14 residues. CDR3 sequence reads: CASSRTGGLDTQYF. The DNA for the CDR3 is TGTGCCAGCAGCCGGACAGGGGGCCTGGATACGCAGTATTTT.

The sample holds many counts of this clonotype. This sequence joins TRBV4-1 and TRBJ2-1, with a possible D match to TRBD2 (5 bases). This CDR3 is built from 16 residues. V was cut by 4 bases and J by 8 bases, with 21 bases left in between. Germline CDR1 MGHRA, CDR2 YSYEKL. CDR3 sequence: CASSPQTGVKTDEQFF. The CDR3 DNA is TGCGCCAGCAGCCCACAAACCGGGGTTAAAACGGATGAGCAGTTCTTC.

This clonotype was recorded at least ten times. The V call is TRBV12-3 or TRBV12-4, the J call TRBJ2-1, with 8 bases identical to TRBD1. The CDR3 is 14 amino acids. V lost 6 bases and J lost 6; bases outside the gene matches: 7. As DNA, the CDR3 is TGTGCCAGCAGCCAAGCCGGGACAGGCAATGAGCAGTTCTTC. Translating gives CASSQAGTGNEQFF.

This clonotype has ten or more counts. This chain joins TRBV9 and TRBJ2-7; perhaps TRBD1 as D (5 bases). This CDR3 has 12 residues. V dropped 5 bases and J dropped 5 bases, with 11 bases sitting between them. From germline, CDR1 is SGDLS and CDR2 YYNGEE. The CDR3 region is CASSPGSHEQYF. The CDR3 DNA follows: TGTGCCAGCAGTCCAGGGTCCCACGAGCAGTACTTC.

There are many counts of this clonotype. CDR3 sequence (DNA): TGTGCCAGCAGCTTAGACAGCGGGAGGCTGGGTGAGCAGTTCTTC. Residues: CASSLDSGRLGEQFF. The chain joins TRBV11-2 to TRBJ2-1; 9 positions agree with TRBD2. This CDR3 comprises 15 residues. Per germline, CDR1 SGHAT and CDR2 FQNNGV. V shed 0 bases, J shed 9 bases, and the junction held 6 bases outside the gene matches.

The CDR3 nucleotides read TGTGCCAGCAGCTTTCAGATCGGAACAGGGGAGAAAGCTTTCTTT. Residues: CASSFQIGTGEKAFF. The genes are TRBV5-5 and TRBJ1-1; TRBD1 aligns across 7 bases. Germline-derived CDR1 and CDR2 are SGHKS and YYEKEE (reference sequence). The CDR3 loop spans 15 amino acids. V shed 2 bases, J shed 9 bases, and the junction held 13 bases outside the gene matches.

This clonotype occurred a few times. This chain connects TRBV20-1 to TRBJ1-1; no firm D call. The CDR3 is made up of 14 amino acids. V was shortened by 6 bases and J by 1 base, with 15 bases between the two germline ends. Per the germline V gene, CDR1 is DFQATT and CDR2 is SNEGSKA (reference sequence). The CDR3 region has the DNA TGCAGTGCGGCGTCTGGGTTTGGGAACACTGAAGCTTTCTTT. This encodes CSAASGFGNTEAFF.

At least ten counts were recorded for this clonotype. The J gene is TRBJ2-2, the V gene TRBV7-3; the match to TRBD1 covers 8 bases. The CDR3 has 20 residues. The junction had 14 bases not matched to a gene; V was cut back by 1 base and J by 1 base. Germline loops: CDR1 SGHTA, CDR2 FQGTGA. CDR3 nucleotides: TGTGCCAGCAGCTTAAAGGGACCCGGGACAGGCGTAAAGAACACCGGGGAGCTGTTTTTT. Its protein product is CASSLKGPGTGVKNTGELFF.

This clonotype was seen at least ten times. The chain uses TRBV30 and TRBJ2-1, with D tentatively TRBD2 (6 bases). The CDR3 has 13 amino acids. CDR1 is GTSNPN, CDR2 SVGIG, per germline (reference sequence). Trimming cost V 2 bases and J 5 bases, with 10 bases left between them. As DNA, the CDR3 is TGTGCCTGGAGTCGGGACTTAAACAATGAGCAGTTCTTC. Translation gives CAWSRDLNNEQFF.